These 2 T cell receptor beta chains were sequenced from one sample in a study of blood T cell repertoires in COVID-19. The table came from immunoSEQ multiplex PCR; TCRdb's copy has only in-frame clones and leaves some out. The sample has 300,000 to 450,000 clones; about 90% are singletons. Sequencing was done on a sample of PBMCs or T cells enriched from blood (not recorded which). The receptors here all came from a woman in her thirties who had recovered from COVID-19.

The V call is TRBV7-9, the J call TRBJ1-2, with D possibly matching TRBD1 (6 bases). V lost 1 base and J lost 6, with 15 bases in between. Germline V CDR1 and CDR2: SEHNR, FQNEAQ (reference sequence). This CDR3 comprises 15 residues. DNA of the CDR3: TGTGCCAGCAGCTTAGTGGCAGGGGAGGGGGATGGCTACACCTTC. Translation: CASSLVAGEGDGYTF. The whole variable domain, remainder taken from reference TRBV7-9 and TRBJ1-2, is DTGVSQNPRHKITKRGQNVTFRCDPISEHNRLYWYRQTLGQGPEFLTYFQNEAQLEKSRLLSDRFSAERPKGSFSTLEIQRTEQGDSAMYLCASSLVAGEGDGYTFGSGTRLTVV.

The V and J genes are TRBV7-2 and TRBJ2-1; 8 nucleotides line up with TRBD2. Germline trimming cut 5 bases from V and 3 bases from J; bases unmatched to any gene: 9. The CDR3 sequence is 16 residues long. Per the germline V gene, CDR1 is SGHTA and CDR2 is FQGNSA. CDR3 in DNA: TGTGCCAGCAGCCCTAGTAGCGGGGTTGTCTACAATGAGCAGTTCTTC. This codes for CASSPSSGVVYNEQFF.